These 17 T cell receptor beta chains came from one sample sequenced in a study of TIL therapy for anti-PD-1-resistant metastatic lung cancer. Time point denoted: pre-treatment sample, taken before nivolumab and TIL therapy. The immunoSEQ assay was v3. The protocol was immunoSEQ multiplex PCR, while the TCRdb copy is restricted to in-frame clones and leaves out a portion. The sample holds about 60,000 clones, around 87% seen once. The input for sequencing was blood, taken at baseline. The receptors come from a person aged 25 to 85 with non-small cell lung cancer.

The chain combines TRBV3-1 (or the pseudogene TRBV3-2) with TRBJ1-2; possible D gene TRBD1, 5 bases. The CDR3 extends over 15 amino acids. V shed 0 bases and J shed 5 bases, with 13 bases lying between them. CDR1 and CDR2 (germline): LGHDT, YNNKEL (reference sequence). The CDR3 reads CASSQDYRGGYGYTF. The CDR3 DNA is TGTGCCAGCAGCCAAGATTATAGGGGTGGATATGGCTACACCTTC.

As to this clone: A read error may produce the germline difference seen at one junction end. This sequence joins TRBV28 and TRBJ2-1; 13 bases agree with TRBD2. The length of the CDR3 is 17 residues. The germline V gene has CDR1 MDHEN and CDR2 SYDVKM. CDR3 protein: CANSKKLAGGPLNEQFF. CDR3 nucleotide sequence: TGTGCCAACAGTAAAAAACTAGCGGGAGGGCCTTTGAATGAGCAGTTCTTC.

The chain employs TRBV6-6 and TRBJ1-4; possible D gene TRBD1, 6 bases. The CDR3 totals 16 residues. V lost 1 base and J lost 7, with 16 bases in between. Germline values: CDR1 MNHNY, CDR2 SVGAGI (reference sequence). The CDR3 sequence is CASSYYPDRGGEKLFF. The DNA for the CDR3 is TGTGCCAGCAGTTACTATCCGGATCGAGGGGGTGAAAAACTGTTTTTT.

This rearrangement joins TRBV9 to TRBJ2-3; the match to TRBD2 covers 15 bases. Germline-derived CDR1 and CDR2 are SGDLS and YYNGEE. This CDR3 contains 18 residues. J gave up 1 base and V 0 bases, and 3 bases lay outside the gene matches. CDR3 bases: TGTGCCAGCAGCGTAGGGACTAGCGGGAGGGCCGGCACAGATACGCAGTATTTT. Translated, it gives CASSVGTSGRAGTDTQYF.

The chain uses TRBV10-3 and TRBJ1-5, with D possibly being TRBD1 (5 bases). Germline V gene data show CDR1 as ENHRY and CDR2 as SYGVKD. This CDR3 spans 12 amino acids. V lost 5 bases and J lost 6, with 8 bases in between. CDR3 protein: CAISPQGQPQHF. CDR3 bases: TGTGCCATCAGTCCCCAGGGTCAGCCCCAGCATTTT.

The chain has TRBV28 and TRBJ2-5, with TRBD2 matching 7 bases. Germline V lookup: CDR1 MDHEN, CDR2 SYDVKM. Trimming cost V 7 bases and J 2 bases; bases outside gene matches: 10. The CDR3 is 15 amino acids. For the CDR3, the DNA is TGTGCCAGCATCTCCCCCAGGCGGGGGCAAGAGACCCAGTACTTC. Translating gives CASISPRRGQETQYF.

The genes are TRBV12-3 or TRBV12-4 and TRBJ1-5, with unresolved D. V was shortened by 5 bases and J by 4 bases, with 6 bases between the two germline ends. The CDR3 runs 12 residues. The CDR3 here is CASSRGNQPQHF. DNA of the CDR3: TGTGCCAGCAGTCGAGGGAATCAGCCCCAGCATTTT.

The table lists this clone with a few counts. The CDR3 DNA reads TGTGCCAGCAGTGACTTAGAGTTAGCTAACTATGGCTACACCTTC. Translating gives CASSDLELANYGYTF. The J gene is TRBJ1-2, the V gene TRBV2; D unresolved. The CDR3 sequence is 15 residues long. Germline assignment: CDR1 SNHLY and CDR2 FYNNEI. Trimming left V 3 bases short and J 0 bases short, with 11 bases between.

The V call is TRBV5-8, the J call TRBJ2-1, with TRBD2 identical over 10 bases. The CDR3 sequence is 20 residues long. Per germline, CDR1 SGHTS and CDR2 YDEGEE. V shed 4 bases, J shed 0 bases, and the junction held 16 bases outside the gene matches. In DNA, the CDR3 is TGTGCCAGCAGCCTAGGACTAGCGGTACGAACAACCGGCTCCTACAATGAGCAGTTCTTC. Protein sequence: CASSLGLAVRTTGSYNEQFF. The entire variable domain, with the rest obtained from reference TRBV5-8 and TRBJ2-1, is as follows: EAGVTQSPTHLIKTRGQQATLRCSPISGHTSVYWYQQALGLGLQFLLWYDEGEERNRGNFPPRFSGRQFPNYSSELNVNALELEDSALYLCASSLGLAVRTTGSYNEQFFGPGTRLTVL.

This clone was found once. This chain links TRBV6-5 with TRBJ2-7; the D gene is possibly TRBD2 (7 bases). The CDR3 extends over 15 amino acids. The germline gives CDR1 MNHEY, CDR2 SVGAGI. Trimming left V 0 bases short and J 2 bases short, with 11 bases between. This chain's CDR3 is CASSYSRGPTYEQYF. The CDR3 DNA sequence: TGTGCCAGCAGTTACTCGCGGGGGCCGACCTACGAGCAGTACTTC.

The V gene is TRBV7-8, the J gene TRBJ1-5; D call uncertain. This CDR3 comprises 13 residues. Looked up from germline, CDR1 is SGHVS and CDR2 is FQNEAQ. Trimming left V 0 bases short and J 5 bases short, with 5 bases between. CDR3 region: CASSLARDQPQHF. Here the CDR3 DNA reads TGTGCCAGCAGCTTAGCACGGGATCAGCCCCAGCATTTT.

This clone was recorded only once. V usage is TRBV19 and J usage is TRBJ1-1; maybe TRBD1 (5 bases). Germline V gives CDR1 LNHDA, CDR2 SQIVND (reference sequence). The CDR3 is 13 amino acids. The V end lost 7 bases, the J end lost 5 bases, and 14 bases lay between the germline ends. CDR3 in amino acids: CASMGGSRTEAFF. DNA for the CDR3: TGTGCCAGTATGGGGGGGTCGCGGACTGAAGCTTTCTTT.

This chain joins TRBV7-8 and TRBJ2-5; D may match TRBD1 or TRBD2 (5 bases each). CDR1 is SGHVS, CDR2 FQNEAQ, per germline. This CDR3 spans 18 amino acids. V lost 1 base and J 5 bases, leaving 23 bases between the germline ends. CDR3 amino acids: CASSLVGETGRERETQYF. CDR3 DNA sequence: TGTGCCAGCAGCTTAGTTGGGGAGACGGGGCGCGAAAGGGAGACCCAGTACTTC. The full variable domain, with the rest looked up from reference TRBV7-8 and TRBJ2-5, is GAGVSQSPRYKVAKRGQDVALRCDPISGHVSLFWYQQALGQGPEFLTYFQNEAQLDKSGLPSDRFFAERPEGSVSTLKIQRTQQEDSAVYLCASSLVGETGRERETQYFGPGTRLLVL.

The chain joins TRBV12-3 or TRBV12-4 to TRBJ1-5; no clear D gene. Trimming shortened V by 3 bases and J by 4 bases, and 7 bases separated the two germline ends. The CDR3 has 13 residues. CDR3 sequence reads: CASSFFGNQPQHF. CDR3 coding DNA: TGTGCCAGCAGTTTTTTCGGTAATCAGCCCCAGCATTTT.

The CDR3 loop reads CASSVVGAGEQFF. The CDR3 DNA reads TGTGCCAGCAGCGTAGTGGGAGCAGGGGAGCAGTTCTTC. This rearrangement joins TRBV9 to TRBJ2-1; D tentatively reads TRBD1 or TRBD2 (5 bases each). The germline V and J ends were trimmed by 0 bases and 10 bases, with 11 bases remaining between them. Looked up from germline, CDR1 is SGDLS and CDR2 is YYNGEE. This CDR3 has 13 residues. The variable domain in full, with the rest retrieved from reference TRBV9 and TRBJ2-1, is DSGVTQTPKHLITATGQRVTLRCSPRSGDLSVYWYQQSLDQGLQFLIQYYNGEERAKGNILERFSAQQFPDLHSELNLSSLELGDSALYFCASSVVGAGEQFFGPGTRLTVL.

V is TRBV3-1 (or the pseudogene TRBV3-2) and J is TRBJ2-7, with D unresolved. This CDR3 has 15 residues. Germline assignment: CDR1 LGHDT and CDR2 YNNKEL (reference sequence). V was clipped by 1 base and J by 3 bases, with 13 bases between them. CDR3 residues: CASSQGVGTFYEQYF. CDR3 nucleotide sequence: TGTGCCAGCAGCCAAGGGGTGGGCACTTTCTACGAGCAGTACTTC.

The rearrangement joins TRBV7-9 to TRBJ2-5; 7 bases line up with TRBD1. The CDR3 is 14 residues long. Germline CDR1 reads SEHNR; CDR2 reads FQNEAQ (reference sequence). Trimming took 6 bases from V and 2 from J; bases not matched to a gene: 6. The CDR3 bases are TGTGCCAGCAGGCGACAGGGTGGGCAAGAGACCCAGTACTTC. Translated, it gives CASRRQGGQETQYF.